The 26 T cell receptor beta chains below all came from one sample that was sequenced in a study of blood T cell repertoires in COVID-19 (dated by TCRdb to the early 2020s). The library was obtained by the immunoSEQ multiplex PCR assay. TCRdb obtained this table from immuneACCESS and retained in-frame rearrangements with V and J assigned. These tables miss some clones; where compared with another copy, unresolved V genes account for less than half of the shortfall, and the remainder is unexplained. Recorded for this sample are about 26,000 clones; roughly 87% of them occurred a single time. Of the sample, about 13% is held by the ten largest clones. The sample comprised peripheral blood. The receptors shown here come from a human donor in a cohort sampled during active COVID-19. The donor label of this sample is uncertain.

The chain recombines TRBV25-1 with TRBJ2-5; the match to TRBD2 covers 12 bases. Germline CDR1 is MGHDK and CDR2 is SYGVNS. There are 17 residues in the CDR3. The V and J ends lost 0 bases and 5 bases, in that order; junction bases with no gene match: 7. The CDR3 here is CASSEYLGLAGGETQYF. DNA for the CDR3: TGTGCCAGCAGTGAATATTTGGGGCTAGCGGGGGGGGAGACCCAGTACTTC.

The chain carries TRBV15 and TRBJ2-5, with a possible D match to TRBD2 (6 bases). The CDR3 has 15 amino acids. Germline-derived CDR1 and CDR2 are LNHNV and YYDKDF (reference sequence). V dropped 4 bases and J dropped 5 bases, with 17 bases sitting between them. DNA for the CDR3: TGTGCCACCAGCACATCTAAGGAGGGCAGGGAGACCCAGTACTTC. Amino acid sequence: CATSTSKEGRETQYF.

By share, this clone ranks as hyperexpanded (1% or more). The J gene is TRBJ2-7, the V gene TRBV13; TRBD2 agrees at 7 bases. V dropped 1 base and J dropped 3; count of bases not matched to a gene: 3. This CDR3 comprises 14 residues. Germline CDR1 reads PRHDT; CDR2 reads FYEKMQ (reference sequence). The CDR3 bases are TGTGCCAGCAGCTTAGACGGGGGGTACTACGAGCAGTACTTC. This translates into CASSLDGGYYEQYF. Based on the CDR3 plus reference TRBV13 and TRBJ2-7, the full variable domain is AAGVIQSPRHLIKEKRETATLKCYPIPRHDTVYWYQQGPGQDPQFLISFYEKMQSDKGSIPDRFSAQQFSDYHSELNMSSLELGDSALYFCASSLDGGYYEQYFGPGTRLTVT.

V usage is TRBV6-2 or TRBV6-3 and J usage is TRBJ2-3, with TRBD2 matching over 9 bases. Germline V gives CDR1 MNHEY, CDR2 SVGEGT. The junction had 4 bases not matched to a gene; V was cut back by 6 bases and J by 3 bases. The CDR3 contains 14 residues. For the CDR3, the DNA is TGTGCCAGCAGCCGCGGGGGGGCGACAGATACGCAGTATTTT. Translated, it gives CASSRGGATDTQYF.

The chain employs TRBV7-9 and TRBJ2-7; D not resolved. CDR1 and CDR2 (germline): SEHNR, FQNEAQ (reference sequence). The CDR3 has 13 amino acids. Trimming left V 4 bases short and J 7 bases short, with 14 bases between. In DNA form, the CDR3 reads TGTGCCAGCAGCTCGACGGGTTTTATAGAGCAGTACTTC. Protein sequence: CASSSTGFIEQYF.

The V and J genes are TRBV28 and TRBJ2-3, with D perhaps TRBD1 (6 bases). The germline V gene has CDR1 MDHEN and CDR2 SYDVKM. V lost 4 bases and J lost 5, with 28 bases in between. There are 19 residues in the CDR3. CDR3 bases: TGTGCCAGCAGTTCAGCAACAGGGCTAGAGTATTCCAAACGAGATACGCAGTATTTT. Amino acids: CASSSATGLEYSKRDTQYF.

The chain couples TRBV27 to TRBJ2-7; the match to TRBD1 covers 7 bases. Germline V gives CDR1 MNHEY, CDR2 SMNVEV (reference sequence). With 5 bases clipped from V and 0 bases from J, the junction kept 7 bases outside the gene matches. The CDR3 spans 15 residues. CDR3 nucleotide sequence: TGTGCCAGCAGTGATCTGACAGGGAGCTCCTACGAGCAGTACTTC. Residues: CASSDLTGSSYEQYF.

J is TRBJ2-2 and V is TRBV4-3; D is possibly TRBD2 (5 bases). The length of the CDR3 is 13 residues. CDR1 and CDR2 (germline): LGHNA, YSLEER. The V and J ends lost 4 bases and 6 bases respectively, with 9 bases between them. The CDR3 coding sequence is TGCGCCAGCAGCCCACTAGGGCCCGGGGAGCTGTTTTTT. Amino acid sequence: CASSPLGPGELFF.

The V and J genes are TRBV28 and TRBJ1-2; the D is unclear. This CDR3 is 15 amino acids long. With 5 bases removed from V and 0 bases from J, the gap between germline ends came to 13 bases. Germline loops: CDR1 MDHEN, CDR2 SYDVKM. CDR3 sequence reads: CASSQRSMPNYGYTF. CDR3 DNA sequence: TGTGCCAGCAGTCAACGCTCTATGCCTAACTATGGCTACACCTTC.

This clone was detected a few times. The chain combines TRBV6-6 with TRBJ1-1, with a weak D call TRBD1 (6 bases). V lost 7 bases to trimming and J lost 4 bases, with 13 bases between them. CDR1 MNHNY and CDR2 SVGAGI come from the germline V gene (reference sequence). CDR3 size: 13 residues. The CDR3 DNA follows: TGTGCCAGCATCCCGACAGGAGGCACTGAAGCTTTCTTT. This encodes CASIPTGGTEAFF.

The chain recombines TRBV10-3 with TRBJ1-2, with 10 positions matching TRBD1. V shed 5 bases, J shed 8 bases, and the junction held 11 bases outside the gene matches. The V gene's germline CDR1 is ENHRY and CDR2 SYGVKD. The CDR3 length is 15 residues. CDR3 in DNA: TGTGCCATCAGTCCGGGACAGGGGAGGACTGGGGGCTACACCTTC. Its translation: CAISPGQGRTGGYTF.

This chain connects TRBV5-1 to TRBJ2-1; no definite D call. The germline V and J ends were trimmed by 9 bases and 0 bases, with 13 bases remaining between them. The V gene's germline CDR1 is SGHRS and CDR2 YFSETQ. The CDR3 contains 14 residues. This CDR3 reads CANLKNFSYNEQFF. CDR3 nucleotides: TGCGCCAACCTAAAAAACTTCTCCTACAATGAGCAGTTCTTC. The complete variable domain, with remaining parts taken from reference TRBV5-1 and TRBJ2-1, reads KAGVTQTPRYLIKTRGQQVTLSCSPISGHRSVSWYQQTPGQGLQFLFEYFSETQRNKGNFPGRFSGRQFSNSRSEMNVSTLELGDSALYLCANLKNFSYNEQFFGPGTRLTVL.

This clone was observed a single time. The chain recombines TRBV7-2 with TRBJ2-3; unclear D gene. V gave up 4 bases and J gave up 3 bases, with 5 bases separating them. Germline CDR1 and CDR2: SGHTA and FQGNSA. The CDR3 runs to 12 residues. CDR3 sequence: CASSSVTDTQYF. The CDR3 DNA is TGTGCCAGCAGCTCGGTAACAGATACGCAGTATTTT.

This sequence joins TRBV12-5 and TRBJ1-1; no reliable D call. Looked up from germline, CDR1 is LGHNT and CDR2 is FRNRAP. The CDR3 sequence is 14 residues long. Deletions cut 1 base from V and 0 bases from J, with 6 bases between. CDR3 protein: CASGLGSLNTEAFF. In DNA, the CDR3 is TGTGCTAGTGGTTTGGGCAGTTTGAACACTGAAGCTTTCTTT.

V gene TRBV6-5 combines with J gene TRBJ2-7; TRBD1 aligns across 8 bases. Per germline, CDR1 MNHEY and CDR2 SVGAGI. The CDR3 covers 16 residues. Trimming at V came to 4 bases and at J to 2 bases, leaving 10 bases not matched to a gene. CDR3 DNA sequence: TGTGCCAGCAGTTTTCAGACAGGGGAGATGACCTACGAGCAGTACTTC. Translation gives CASSFQTGEMTYEQYF.

This chain connects TRBV6-2 or TRBV6-3 to TRBJ1-5, with D perhaps TRBD1 (6 bases). V lost 5 bases, J lost 0 bases, and 14 bases lay in between. CDR1 MNHEY and CDR2 SVGEGT come from the germline V gene. The CDR3 runs to 16 residues. Here the CDR3 reads CASSRTAVNSNQPQHF. The CDR3 DNA follows: TGTGCCAGCAGTAGGACAGCGGTGAATAGCAATCAGCCCCAGCATTTT.

The CDR3 protein is CASSLISQAEAFF. The CDR3 bases are TGTGCCAGCAGTTTAATATCACAGGCTGAAGCTTTCTTT. The chain couples TRBV28 to TRBJ1-1; maybe TRBD1 (5 bases). Germline loops: CDR1 MDHEN, CDR2 SYDVKM. The CDR3 sequence is 13 residues long. The germline V and J ends were trimmed by 2 bases and 6 bases, with 10 bases remaining between them.

J is TRBJ1-6 and V is TRBV27; D ambiguous. This CDR3 contains 15 residues. CDR1 is MNHEY and CDR2 is SMNVEV in the germline V gene (reference sequence). V shed 3 bases and J shed 5 bases, with 11 bases lying between them. CDR3 nucleotide sequence: TGTGCCAGCAGTTTCTATGACGGGGATAATTCACCCCTCCACTTT. It specifies CASSFYDGDNSPLHF.

The chain recombines TRBV4-3 with TRBJ2-7, with D tentatively TRBD1 (6 bases). Trimming left V 1 base short and J 7 bases short, with 11 bases between. CDR1 is LGHNA and CDR2 is YSLEER in the germline V gene. This CDR3 is built from 13 residues. CDR3 sequence reads: CASSQVRGQEQYF. In nucleotides, the CDR3 is TGCGCCAGCAGCCAAGTTCGGGGACAAGAGCAGTACTTC.

The chain employs TRBV6-5 and TRBJ1-6; the D is unclear. Per the germline V gene, CDR1 is MNHEY and CDR2 is SVGAGI. Trimming pared 6 bases from V and 10 bases from J, leaving 16 bases between. This CDR3 region has 14 residues. Here the CDR3 DNA reads TGTGCCAGCAGGTCTCAGGTGTTCGGATCACCCCTCCACTTT. Translating gives CASRSQVFGSPLHF.

The V gene is TRBV3-1 (or the pseudogene TRBV3-2), the J gene TRBJ1-3; no clear D gene. Between the trimmed V and J ends, which lost 4 bases and 0 bases, there was a span of 10 bases. CDR1 LGHDT and CDR2 YNNKEL come from the germline V gene (reference sequence). CDR3 length equals 15 residues. CDR3 DNA sequence: TGTGCCAGCAGCCCCGGCCGGGTCTCTGGAAACACCATATATTTT. It is translated as CASSPGRVSGNTIYF.

This chain uses TRBV28 with TRBJ2-5, with D perhaps matching TRBD1 (6 bases). The V gene's germline CDR1 is MDHEN and CDR2 SYDVKM. Trimming cost V 3 bases and J 1 base, with 9 bases left between them. The CDR3 spans 14 residues. The CDR3 sequence is CASSFGQLQETQYF. Here the CDR3 DNA reads TGTGCCAGCAGTTTCGGACAGCTCCAAGAGACCCAGTACTTC.

The gene calls are TRBV5-4 and TRBJ1-6, with TRBD1 matching 7 bases. Germline CDR1 SGHNT, CDR2 YYREEE (reference sequence). V shed 1 base and J 7 bases; nucleotides not matched to a gene: 2. The CDR3 sequence is 14 residues long. DNA of the CDR3: TGTGCCAGCAGCTTGCAGGGACAGAATTCACCCCTCCACTTT. Translated, it gives CASSLQGQNSPLHF.

The chain employs TRBV7-9 and TRBJ2-5, with TRBD1 identical over 8 bases. J lost 1 base, V lost 6 bases, and 7 bases had no gene match. Germline CDR1 SEHNR, CDR2 FQNEAQ (reference sequence). The CDR3 spans 15 residues. CDR3 region: CASSSDRALQETQYF. CDR3 in DNA: TGTGCCAGCAGTTCGGACAGGGCCCTCCAAGAGACCCAGTACTTC.

In this sample, this clone turned up once. The rearrangement joins TRBV7-3 to TRBJ2-7, with TRBD1 matching 7 bases. Trimming removed 4 bases from V and 9 bases from J; junction bases left unmatched: 9. Germline V gene lookup returns CDR1 SGHTA and CDR2 FQGTGA. CDR3 length: 13 residues. The CDR3 here is CASSSTFGDRQYF. The CDR3 region has the DNA TGTGCCAGCAGCTCCACCTTTGGGGACAGGCAGTACTTC. The entire variable domain, with the rest obtained from reference TRBV7-3 and TRBJ2-7, is as follows: GAGVSQTPSNKVTEKGKYVELRCDPISGHTALYWYRQSLGQGPEFLIYFQGTGAADDSGLPNDRFFAVRPEGSVSTLKIQRTERGDSAVYLCASSSTFGDRQYFGPGTRLTVT.

This rearrangement joins TRBV19 to TRBJ1-1, with D maybe TRBD1 (5 bases). Looked up from germline, CDR1 is LNHDA and CDR2 is SQIVND (reference sequence). This CDR3 has 13 residues. V lost 7 bases and J lost 3, with 12 bases in between. CDR3 amino acids: CASMTPGHTEAFF. For the CDR3, the DNA is TGTGCCAGTATGACCCCAGGGCACACTGAAGCTTTCTTT.